This T cell receptor (beta chain) was recorded in a study of control samples from healthy donors and cancer patients. Here immunoSEQ multiplex PCR was the method, and the copy in TCRdb shows in-frame clones only, minus some. The sample carries more than 75,000 clones, roughly 90% recorded once. The CDR3 is 17 residues long. After removal of 0 bases from V and 1 base from J, the junction contained 7 bases not matched to a gene. Germline loops: CDR1 SGDLS, CDR2 YYNGEE. The TCR comes from a woman in her sixties or seventies with head and neck cancer. Input material: PBMCs. V gene TRBV9 combines with J gene TRBJ2-3; 8 positions match TRBD2. The CDR3 reads CASSVDAAGGRTDTQYF. CDR3 bases: TGTGCCAGCAGCGTAGATGCGGCGGGGGGCCGCACAGATACGCAGTATTTT.